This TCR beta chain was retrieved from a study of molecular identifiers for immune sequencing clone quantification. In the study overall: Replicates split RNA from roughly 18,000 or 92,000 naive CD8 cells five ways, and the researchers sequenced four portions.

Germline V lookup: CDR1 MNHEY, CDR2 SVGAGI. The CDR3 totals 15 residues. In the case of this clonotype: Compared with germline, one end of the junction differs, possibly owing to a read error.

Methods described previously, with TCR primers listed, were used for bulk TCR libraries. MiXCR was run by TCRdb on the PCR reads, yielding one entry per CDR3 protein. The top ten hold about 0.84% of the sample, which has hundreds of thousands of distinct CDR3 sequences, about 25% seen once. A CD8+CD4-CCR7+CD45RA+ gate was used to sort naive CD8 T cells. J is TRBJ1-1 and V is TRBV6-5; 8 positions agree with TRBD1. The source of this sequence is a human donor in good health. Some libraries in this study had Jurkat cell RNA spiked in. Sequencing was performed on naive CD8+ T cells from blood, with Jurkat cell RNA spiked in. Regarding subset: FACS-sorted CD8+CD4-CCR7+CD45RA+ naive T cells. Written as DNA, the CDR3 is TGTGCCAGCAGCTCCCCCGGACAGGGCGGCGCTGAAGCTTTCTTC. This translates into CASSSPGQGGAEAFF.